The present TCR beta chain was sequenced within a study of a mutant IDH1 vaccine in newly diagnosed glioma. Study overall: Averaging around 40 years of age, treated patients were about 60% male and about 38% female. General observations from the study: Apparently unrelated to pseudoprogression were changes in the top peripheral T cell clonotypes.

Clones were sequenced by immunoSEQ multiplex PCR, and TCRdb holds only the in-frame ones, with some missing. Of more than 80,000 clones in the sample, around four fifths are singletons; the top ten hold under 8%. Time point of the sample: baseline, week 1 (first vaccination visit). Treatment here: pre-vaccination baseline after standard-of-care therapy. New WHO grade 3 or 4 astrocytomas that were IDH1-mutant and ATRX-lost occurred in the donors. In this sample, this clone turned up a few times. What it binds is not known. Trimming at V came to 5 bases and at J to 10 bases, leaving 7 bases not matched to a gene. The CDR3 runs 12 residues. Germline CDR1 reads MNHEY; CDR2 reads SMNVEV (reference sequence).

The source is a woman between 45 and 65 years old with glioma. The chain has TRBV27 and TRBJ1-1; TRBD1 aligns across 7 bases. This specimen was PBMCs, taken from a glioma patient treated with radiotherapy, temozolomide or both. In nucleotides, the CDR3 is TGTGCCAGCAGTCCCGGACAGGTGGCAGCTTTCTTT. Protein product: CASSPGQVAAFF.